Listed below are T cell receptor beta chains from one sample, sequenced in a study of blood T cell repertoires in COVID-19. The data were produced by immunoSEQ multiplex PCR, yet TCRdb's version contains in-frame clones alone and is incomplete. Of around 140,000 clones listed, roughly nine tenths were seen once; the top ten hold roughly 2.5%. The sample was peripheral blood. Receptors were obtained from a human donor with COVID-19, enrolled during active disease. The donor label of this sample is uncertain. The CDR3 runs from the conserved cysteine through the conserved F or W. The order of the fields is V gene, D gene, clone size, J gene, CDR3 protein, CDR3 DNA. D genes are given only for firm matches. The size of a clone is reported for some rows only, either as once, few or many, or as a class for expanded clones.

V: TRBV15; D: TRBD1; size: NA; J: TRBJ2-7; CDR3: CATSTRTGSGEQYF; DNA: TGTGCCACCAGCACTCGGACAGGGTCTGGCGAGCAGTACTTC
V: TRBV6-2/TRBV6-3; D: TRBD2; size: NA; J: TRBJ2-1; CDR3: CASSYSILAEYNEQFF; DNA: TGTGCCAGCAGTTACTCGATCCTAGCGGAGTACAATGAGCAGTTCTTC
V: TRBV6-5; D: TRBD1; size: NA; J: TRBJ1-1; CDR3: CASRQGNTEAFF; DNA: TGTGCCAGCCGACAGGGTAACACTGAAGCTTTCTTT
V: TRBV5-1; D: TRBD2; size: NA; J: TRBJ2-5; CDR3: CASFGAGPQETQYF; DNA: TGCGCCAGCTTCGGAGCGGGGCCCCAAGAGACCCAGTACTTC
V: TRBV5-1; D: TRBD1; size: NA; J: TRBJ1-2; CDR3: CASSQGQGEGYTF; DNA: TGCGCCAGCAGCCAGGGACAGGGTGAGGGCTACACCTTC
V: TRBV19; D: NA; size: NA; J: TRBJ1-2; CDR3: CASSRGGSAWSYGYTF; DNA: TGTGCCAGTAGTAGGGGGGGCAGCGCCTGGTCCTATGGCTACACCTTC
V: TRBV6-5; D: NA; size: NA; J: TRBJ1-1; CDR3: CASSYRRNTEAFF; DNA: TGTGCCAGCAGTTACAGGAGGAACACTGAAGCTTTCTTT
V: TRBV11-1; D: NA; size: NA; J: TRBJ1-4; CDR3: CASSAQGLTNEKLFF; DNA: TGTGCCAGCAGCGCCCAGGGGCTGACTAATGAAAAACTGTTTTTT
V: TRBV5-1; D: NA; size: few; J: TRBJ2-3; CDR3: CARSIEPLGTDTQYF; DNA: TGCGCCAGGTCCATCGAGCCACTTGGCACAGATACGCAGTATTTT
V: TRBV7-3; D: NA; size: NA; J: TRBJ2-2; CDR3: CASSAGQGVDTGELFF; DNA: TGTGCCAGCAGCGCAGGCCAGGGCGTCGACACCGGGGAGCTGTTTTTT
V: TRBV29-1; D: TRBD1; size: NA; J: TRBJ1-5; CDR3: CSVMTGGAGNQPQHF; DNA: TGCAGCGTTATGACAGGGGGCGCGGGCAATCAGCCCCAGCATTTT
V: TRBV3-1/TRBV3-2; D: NA; size: NA; J: TRBJ1-1; CDR3: CASSHQWGGDTEAFF; DNA: TGTGCCAGCAGCCATCAATGGGGAGGGGACACTGAAGCTTTCTTT
V: TRBV5-1; D: TRBD1; size: few; J: TRBJ2-7; CDR3: CASRTGTGLSGTYEQYF; DNA: TGCGCCAGCAGAACCGGGACAGGCCTTTCCGGAACCTACGAGCAGTACTTC
V: TRBV19; D: NA; size: once; J: TRBJ2-5; CDR3: CASSLQAGAQETQYF; DNA: TGTGCCAGTAGTCTTCAGGCGGGGGCCCAAGAGACCCAGTACTTC
V: TRBV21-1; D: NA; size: NA; J: TRBJ2-1; CDR3: CACQNEQFF; DNA: TGTGCCTGCCAGAATGAGCAGTTCTTC
V: TRBV7-2; D: NA; size: NA; J: TRBJ2-3; CDR3: CASSPEGFPDTQYF; DNA: TGTGCCAGCAGTCCGGAGGGGTTCCCAGATACGCAGTATTTT
V: TRBV18; D: NA; size: once; J: TRBJ1-6; CDR3: CASSTPGGGLHF; DNA: TGTGCCAGCTCAACTCCGGGAGGGGGCCTCCACTTT
V: TRBV11-2; D: NA; size: NA; J: TRBJ2-5; CDR3: CASSFGETQYF; DNA: TGTGCCAGCAGCTTCGGAGAGACCCAGTACTTC
V: TRBV5-1; D: TRBD1; size: NA; J: TRBJ2-5; CDR3: CASSLSGTGQVTQYF; DNA: TGCGCCAGCAGCTTATCAGGAACGGGACAGGTGACCCAGTACTTC
V: TRBV25-1; D: NA; size: NA; J: TRBJ1-4; CDR3: CASSGGGFNEKLFF; DNA: TGTGCCAGCAGTGGGGGGGGTTTTAATGAAAAACTGTTTTTT
V: TRBV11-3; D: NA; size: NA; J: TRBJ2-3; CDR3: CASSHALRDTQYF; DNA: TGTGCCAGCAGCCATGCGTTAAGAGATACGCAGTATTTT
V: TRBV5-1; D: TRBD1; size: NA; J: TRBJ2-7; CDR3: CASSRVGQVNEQYF; DNA: TGCGCCAGCAGCAGGGTGGGACAGGTCAACGAGCAGTACTTC
V: TRBV19; D: TRBD1; size: NA; J: TRBJ1-4; CDR3: CASTAGQEGEKLFF; DNA: TGTGCCAGTACCGCGGGACAGGAGGGGGAAAAACTGTTTTTT
V: TRBV5-8; D: TRBD2; size: NA; J: TRBJ2-5; CDR3: CASSSLAGQETQYF; DNA: TGTGCCAGCAGCTCCTTAGCGGGACAAGAGACCCAGTACTTC
V: TRBV24-1; D: NA; size: NA; J: TRBJ2-5; CDR3: CATSEASQETQYF; DNA: TGTGCCACCTCTGAGGCCAGCCAAGAGACCCAGTACTTC
V: TRBV4-1; D: TRBD1; size: NA; J: TRBJ1-3; CDR3: CASSTRTGREGNTIYF; DNA: TGCGCCAGCAGCACCCGGACAGGGCGGGAGGGAAACACCATATATTTT
V: TRBV5-6; D: NA; size: NA; J: TRBJ2-7; CDR3: CASRTGTGAYEQYF; DNA: TGTGCCAGCAGGACCGGGACTGGGGCCTACGAGCAGTACTTC
V: TRBV5-1; D: TRBD2; size: once; J: TRBJ2-1; CDR3: CASGTSGTAGEDEQFF; DNA: TGCGCCAGCGGGACTAGCGGGACGGCGGGAGAGGATGAGCAGTTCTTC
V: TRBV7-3; D: TRBD1; size: NA; J: TRBJ2-7; CDR3: CASSPAGTGDYEQYF; DNA: TGTGCCAGCAGCCCCGCCGGGACAGGGGATTACGAGCAGTACTTC
V: TRBV11-2; D: TRBD2; size: NA; J: TRBJ2-2; CDR3: CASSSRLAGETGELFF; DNA: TGTGCCAGCAGCTCTAGACTAGCGGGGGAAACCGGGGAGCTGTTTTTT
V: TRBV19; D: NA; size: NA; J: TRBJ1-1; CDR3: CASSKGSIGGTEAFF; DNA: TGTGCCAGTAGTAAAGGCTCCATAGGAGGCACTGAAGCTTTCTTT
V: TRBV15; D: TRBD1; size: NA; J: TRBJ1-2; CDR3: CATSRDQGANYGYTF; DNA: TGTGCCACCAGCAGAGATCAGGGGGCGAACTATGGCTACACCTTC
V: TRBV5-1; D: NA; size: NA; J: TRBJ1-2; CDR3: CASSPGTTNLGDYGYTF; DNA: TGCGCCAGCAGCCCCGGGACAACCAACCTCGGGGACTATGGCTACACCTTC
V: TRBV10-1; D: NA; size: NA; J: TRBJ1-5; CDR3: CASSLGGGQPQHF; DNA: TGCGCCAGCAGTCTGGGAGGGGGGCAGCCCCAGCATTTT
V: TRBV18; D: NA; size: NA; J: TRBJ2-1; CDR3: CASSPGHHNEQFF; DNA: TGTGCCAGCTCGCCGGGACACCACAATGAGCAGTTCTTC
V: TRBV4-1; D: NA; size: NA; J: TRBJ1-1; CDR3: CASSPETGNTEAFF; DNA: TGCGCCAGCAGCCCCGAGACAGGGAACACTGAAGCTTTCTTT
V: TRBV7-3; D: NA; size: NA; J: TRBJ1-2; CDR3: CASSLDENHYGYTF; DNA: TGTGCCAGCAGCTTAGATGAGAACCACTATGGCTACACCTTC
V: TRBV5-6; D: TRBD1; size: NA; J: TRBJ1-2; CDR3: CASSGTGYGYTF; DNA: TGTGCCAGCAGCGGGACAGGCTATGGCTACACCTTC
V: TRBV19; D: NA; size: NA; J: TRBJ1-5; CDR3: CASSLDSGNQPQHF; DNA: TGTGCCAGTAGTTTAGACAGCGGCAATCAGCCCCAGCATTTT
V: TRBV18; D: TRBD1; size: few; J: TRBJ2-7; CDR3: CASSAQGTHSYEQYF; DNA: TGTGCCAGCTCAGCACAGGGGACACACTCCTACGAGCAGTACTTC
V: TRBV5-1; D: TRBD1; size: NA; J: TRBJ2-7; CDR3: CASSYETGMASGEQYF; DNA: TGCGCCAGCAGCTACGAGACAGGGATGGCTTCTGGGGAGCAGTACTTC
V: TRBV11-2; D: TRBD1; size: NA; J: TRBJ2-3; CDR3: CASSVNRGYTDTQYF; DNA: TGTGCCAGCAGTGTAAACAGGGGATACACAGATACGCAGTATTTT
V: TRBV19; D: TRBD1; size: NA; J: TRBJ1-1; CDR3: CASMGQGAFEAFF; DNA: TGTGCCAGTATGGGACAGGGGGCATTTGAAGCTTTCTTT
V: TRBV25-1; D: NA; size: NA; J: TRBJ2-3; CDR3: CASRNRDFYTDTQYF; DNA: TGTGCCAGCAGAAACCGGGACTTCTACACAGATACGCAGTATTTT
V: TRBV7-9; D: NA; size: NA; J: TRBJ1-5; CDR3: CASSLGGGDGQPQHF; DNA: TGTGCCAGCAGCTTAGGTGGAGGGGATGGTCAGCCCCAGCATTTT
V: TRBV6-5; D: NA; size: NA; J: TRBJ2-7; CDR3: CASGVYEQYF; DNA: TGTGCCAGCGGAGTCTACGAGCAGTACTTC
V: TRBV29-1; D: NA; size: NA; J: TRBJ1-1; CDR3: CSVEGQMNTEAFF; DNA: TGCAGCGTTGAAGGACAGATGAACACTGAAGCTTTCTTT
V: TRBV27; D: NA; size: NA; J: TRBJ1-2; CDR3: CASSRLGANYGYTF; DNA: TGTGCCAGCAGCCGACTCGGGGCTAACTATGGCTACACCTTC
V: TRBV28; D: NA; size: NA; J: TRBJ1-4; CDR3: CAIGGASNEKLFF; DNA: TGTGCCATCGGCGGGGCCTCTAATGAAAAACTGTTTTTT
V: TRBV11-3; D: TRBD1; size: NA; J: TRBJ2-3; CDR3: CASSRQGGTDTQYF; DNA: TGTGCCAGCAGCCGACAGGGGGGCACAGATACGCAGTATTTT
V: TRBV12-5; D: TRBD2; size: NA; J: TRBJ2-2; CDR3: CASGQTSGGPRRGELFF; DNA: TGTGCTAGTGGCCAAACTAGCGGGGGCCCTCGTCGAGGGGAGCTGTTTTTT
V: TRBV7-8; D: TRBD2; size: NA; J: TRBJ2-7; CDR3: CASSLGLAGGEQYF; DNA: TGTGCCAGCAGCTTGGGACTAGCGGGTGGCGAGCAGTACTTC
V: TRBV28; D: TRBD1; size: NA; J: TRBJ1-5; CDR3: CASSPTGGTIAGQPQHF; DNA: TGTGCCAGCAGTCCGACAGGGGGTACCATAGCGGGTCAGCCCCAGCATTTT